The clone carrying this T cell receptor beta chain was detected a few times. Its antigen is unidentified. The source of the sample is a study of beta chain features in type 1 diabetes. Regarding the study as a whole: TCRB CDR3s from Type 1 diabetes patients were moderately but significantly shorter in all four CD4+ subsets.

Germline-derived CDR1 and CDR2 are MNHNS and SASEGT. CDR3 length: 13 amino acids. V lost 1 base and J lost 11, with 12 bases in between. The isolated RNA, all of it, was reverse transcribed, so expressed TCRB transcripts were what got sequenced. Here immunoSEQ multiplex PCR was the method, and the copy in TCRdb shows in-frame clones only, minus some. The data contain some 150,000 clones, approximately 52% of them seen just once; the ten biggest clones take up 0.42%. Sequenced sample: Tregs from blood. The clonotype was recovered from a man younger than 30 in good health. The rearrangement uses TRBV6-1 and TRBJ1-5, with D tentatively TRBD1 (5 bases). The CDR3 sequence: CASSEGGTGAQHF. In nucleotides, the CDR3 is TGTGCCAGCAGTGAAGGCGGGACTGGGGCCCAGCATTTT.